This T cell receptor beta chain appears in the sequencing data of a study of shared clonotypes between healthy human individuals. Concerning this clone: Its antigen is as yet unknown.

Overall study findings and caveats: Compared with memory subsets, naive subsets generally had larger estimated richness.

TCRdb's table, derived via immunoSEQ multiplex PCR, lists solely in-frame clones and lacks some. The table records some 580,000 clones, almost 97% of them present only once. V lost 8 bases and J lost 0, with 11 bases in between. The CDR3 is made up of 13 amino acids. Germline lookup yields CDR1 SGHTS and CDR2 YDEGEE. This clonotype was obtained from a woman in her 30s in good health. The rearrangement joins TRBV5-8 to TRBJ1-1; D not resolved. The sample comprised naive CD4+ T cells sorted from blood. Sample subset: CD45RA+ positively selected. CDR3: CASMRELNTEAFF. CDR3 DNA sequence: TGTGCCAGTATGAGGGAGTTGAACACTGAAGCTTTCTTT.